These T cell receptor beta chains were read from a single sample in a study of regulatory T cells in long-lasting Graves disease. Each CDR3 protein is one row after TCRdb ran MiXCR on the multiplex PCR reads. The table includes hundreds of thousands of distinct CDR3 sequences, 16% detected once. The sample was also linked to a second study, of T cells in Graves' hyperthyroidism and ophthalmopathy.

The input for sequencing was peripheral blood mononuclear cells (PBMCs), taken at new diagnosis, from a patient treated with antithyroid drugs. The receptors shown here come from a woman in her twenties or thirties with Graves disease. CDR3s leave out the opening cysteine and the closing phenylalanine or tryptophan.

V gene | CDR3 protein
TRBV16 | ASSQVGLAGTTDTQY
TRBV13 | ASSLQGPAEAF
TRBV28 | ASSSAAGGPYEQF
TRBV29-1 | SVVLAGGQRGQKF
TRBV2 | ASKREINTEAF
TRBV28 | ASRDRLNTEAF
TRBV28 | ASSFRYAQETQY
TRBV18 | ASSTRTELQGTQY
TRBV20-1 | SASLAGKTYEQY
TRBV3-1 | ASSPRRGAVRSEQY
TRBV3-1 | ASSLSDAEQY
TRBV6-2/TRBV6-3 | ASSYIARPSTDTQY
TRBV20-1 | SARERAVTYNEQF
TRBV20-1 | SARDTNSRGPRVGGYT
TRBV27 | ASSLSGTGSVGQY
TRBV12-3/TRBV12-4 | ASSPISASGSGELF
TRBV6-2/TRBV6-3 | ASLIRGGDTGELF
TRBV2 | ASSEGVRPLYNEQF
TRBV20-1 | SASPGRFSYEQY
TRBV12-3/TRBV12-4 | ASSWWVLYNEQF
TRBV28 | ASSFGREGTDTQY
TRBV4-1 | ASSQVSGTFGEQF
TRBV6-1 | ASITVLGGSAEAF
TRBV19 | ASSIEGQGEAF
TRBV28 | ASSLGQGTFVF
TRBV3-1 | ASSRLQGNEQF
TRBV28 | ASNGPTYSYGYT
TRBV7-6 | ASSFELTDTQY
TRBV9 | ASILAGAVGGELF
TRBV6-5 | ASSYYGQVITEAF
TRBV28 | ASSLRSPDRDNEQF
TRBV7-9 | ASTSPRGVYGYT
TRBV19 | ASSIHSRGPELVTGELF
TRBV28 | ASSYDGSSGANVLT
TRBV3-1 | ASSLQDRGRANVLT
TRBV29-1 | SVAQPETQY
TRBV3-1 | ASSRQLSDTQY
TRBV5-1 | ASSINGGSYNEQF
TRBV11-3 | ARRATF
TRBV4-1 | ASQQGSYNEQF
TRBV28 | ASSRWAATNEKLF
TRBV20-1 | SETSGSNEQF
TRBV7-3 | ASSLVGANTGELF
TRBV27 | ASSSRWDLNTGELF
TRBV6-2/TRBV6-3 | ASSNYRELGETQY
TRBV18 | ASSLDWDTEAF
TRBV19 | ASDDRSNTGELF
TRBV16 | ASSWGGPDSNQPQH
TRBV3-1 | ASSQAVAGTQY
TRBV2 | ALGNTIY
TRBV19 | ASSSRTEYSNQPQH
TRBV18 | ASSPPMKQRNTIY